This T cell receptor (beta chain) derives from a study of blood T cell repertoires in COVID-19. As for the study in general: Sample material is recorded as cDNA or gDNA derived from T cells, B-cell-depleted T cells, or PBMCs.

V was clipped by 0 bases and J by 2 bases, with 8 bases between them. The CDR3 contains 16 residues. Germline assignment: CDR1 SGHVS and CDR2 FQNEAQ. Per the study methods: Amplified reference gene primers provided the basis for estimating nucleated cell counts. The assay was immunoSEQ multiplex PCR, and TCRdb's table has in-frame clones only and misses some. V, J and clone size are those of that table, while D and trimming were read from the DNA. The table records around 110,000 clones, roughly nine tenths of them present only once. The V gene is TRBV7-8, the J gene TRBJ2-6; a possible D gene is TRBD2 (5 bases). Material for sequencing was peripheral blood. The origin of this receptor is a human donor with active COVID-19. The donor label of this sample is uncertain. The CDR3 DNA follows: TGTGCCAGCAGCTTAGCCCTCGGGGCTGGGGCCAACGTCCTGACTTTC. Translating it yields CASSLALGAGANVLTF.